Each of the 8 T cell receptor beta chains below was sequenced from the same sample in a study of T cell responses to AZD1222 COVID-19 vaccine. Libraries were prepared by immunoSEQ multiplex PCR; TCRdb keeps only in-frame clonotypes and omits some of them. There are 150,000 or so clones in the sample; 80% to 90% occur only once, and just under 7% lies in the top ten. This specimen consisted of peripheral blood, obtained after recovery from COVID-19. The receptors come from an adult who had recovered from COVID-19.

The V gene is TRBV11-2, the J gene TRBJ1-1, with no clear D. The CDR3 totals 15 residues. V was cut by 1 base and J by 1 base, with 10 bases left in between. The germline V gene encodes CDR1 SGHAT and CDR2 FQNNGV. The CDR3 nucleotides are TGTGCCAGCAGCTTAGGGCCCGGCACGAACACTGAAGCTTTCTTT. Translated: CASSLGPGTNTEAFF.

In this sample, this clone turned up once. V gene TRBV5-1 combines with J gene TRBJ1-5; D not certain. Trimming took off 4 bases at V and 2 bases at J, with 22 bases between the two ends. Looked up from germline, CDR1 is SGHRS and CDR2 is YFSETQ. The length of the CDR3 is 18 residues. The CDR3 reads CASSEEPLRWAGNQPQHF. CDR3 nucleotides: TGCGCCAGCAGCGAGGAGCCTCTTAGGTGGGCCGGCAATCAGCCCCAGCATTTT.

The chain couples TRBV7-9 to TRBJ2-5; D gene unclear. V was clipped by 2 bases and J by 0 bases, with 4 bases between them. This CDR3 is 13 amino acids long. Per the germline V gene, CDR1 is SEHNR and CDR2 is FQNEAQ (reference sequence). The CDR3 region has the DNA TGTGCCAGCAGCTTACCGGACCAAGAGACCCAGTACTTC. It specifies CASSLPDQETQYF.

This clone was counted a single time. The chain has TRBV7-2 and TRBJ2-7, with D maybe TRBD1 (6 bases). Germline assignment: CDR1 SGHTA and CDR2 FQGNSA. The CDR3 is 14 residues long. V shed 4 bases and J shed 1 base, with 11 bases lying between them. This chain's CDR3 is CASSSNRVSYEQYF. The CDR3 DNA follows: TGTGCCAGCAGCTCTAACAGGGTTTCCTACGAGCAGTACTTC.

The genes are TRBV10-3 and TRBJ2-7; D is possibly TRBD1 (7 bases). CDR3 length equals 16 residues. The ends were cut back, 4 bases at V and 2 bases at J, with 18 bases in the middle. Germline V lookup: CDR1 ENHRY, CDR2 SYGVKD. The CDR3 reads CAISVGGTAITYEQYF. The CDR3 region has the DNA TGTGCCATCAGTGTGGGCGGGACAGCTATTACCTACGAGCAGTACTTC.

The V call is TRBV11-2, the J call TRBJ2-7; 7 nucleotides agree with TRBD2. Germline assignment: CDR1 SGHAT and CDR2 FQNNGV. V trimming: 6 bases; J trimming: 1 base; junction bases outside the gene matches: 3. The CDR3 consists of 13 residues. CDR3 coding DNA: TGTGCCAGCAGACCCGGGGGGTCCTACGAGCAGTACTTC. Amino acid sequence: CASRPGGSYEQYF.

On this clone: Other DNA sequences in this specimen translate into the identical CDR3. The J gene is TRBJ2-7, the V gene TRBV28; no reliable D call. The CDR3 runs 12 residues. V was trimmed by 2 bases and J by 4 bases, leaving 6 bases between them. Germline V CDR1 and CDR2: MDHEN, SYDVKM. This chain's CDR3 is CASSLKGYEQYF. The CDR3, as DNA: TGTGCCAGCAGTTTAAAGGGTTACGAGCAGTACTTC.

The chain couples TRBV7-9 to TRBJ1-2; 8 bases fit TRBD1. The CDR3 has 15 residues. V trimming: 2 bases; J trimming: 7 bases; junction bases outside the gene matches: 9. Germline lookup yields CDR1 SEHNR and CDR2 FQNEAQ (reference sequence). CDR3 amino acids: CASSLSGGDMVGYTF. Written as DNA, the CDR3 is TGTGCCAGCAGCTTATCAGGGGGCGATATGGTTGGCTACACCTTC.